This note documents a single T cell receptor (beta chain) sequence. The protocol was immunoSEQ multiplex PCR, while the TCRdb copy is restricted to in-frame clones and leaves out a portion. The table has 75,000 to 95,000 clones, around 93% seen once. These data come from a study of technical replicates of blood from several donors. Trimming cost V 3 bases and J 4 bases; bases outside gene matches: 9. CDR3 length equals 17 residues. CDR1 KGHSH and CDR2 LQKENI come from the germline V gene. The rearrangement links TRBV18 to TRBJ2-1; TRBD2 matches 10 bases. The specimen sequenced was T cells isolated from PBMCs. This TCR came from a human donor in good health. The CDR3 spells CASSPAMTSGPYNEQFF. The CDR3 DNA reads TGTGCCAGCTCACCCGCTATGACTAGCGGGCCGTACAATGAGCAGTTCTTC.